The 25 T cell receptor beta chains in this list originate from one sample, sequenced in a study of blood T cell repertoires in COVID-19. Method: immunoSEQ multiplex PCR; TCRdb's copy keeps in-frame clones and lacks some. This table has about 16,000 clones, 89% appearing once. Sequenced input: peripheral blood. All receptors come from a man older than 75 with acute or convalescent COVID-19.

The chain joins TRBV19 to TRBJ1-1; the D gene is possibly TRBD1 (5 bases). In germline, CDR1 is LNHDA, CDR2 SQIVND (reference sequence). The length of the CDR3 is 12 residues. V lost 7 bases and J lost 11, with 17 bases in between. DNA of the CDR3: TGTGCCAGTAAGGGGTTGGGGGGTATGGCTTTCTTT. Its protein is CASKGLGGMAFF.

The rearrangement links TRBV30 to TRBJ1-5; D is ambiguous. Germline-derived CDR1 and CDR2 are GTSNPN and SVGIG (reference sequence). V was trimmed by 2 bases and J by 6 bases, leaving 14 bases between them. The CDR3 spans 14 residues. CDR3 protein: CAWSLVGAGQPQHF. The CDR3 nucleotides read TGTGCCTGGAGTTTGGTGGGAGCAGGTCAGCCCCAGCATTTT.

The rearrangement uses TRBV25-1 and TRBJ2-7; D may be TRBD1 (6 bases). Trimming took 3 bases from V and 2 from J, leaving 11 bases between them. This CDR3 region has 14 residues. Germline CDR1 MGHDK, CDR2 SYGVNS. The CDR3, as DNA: TGTGCCAGCAGTGAGTCCGGGACAACCTACGAGCAGTACTTC. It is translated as CASSESGTTYEQYF.

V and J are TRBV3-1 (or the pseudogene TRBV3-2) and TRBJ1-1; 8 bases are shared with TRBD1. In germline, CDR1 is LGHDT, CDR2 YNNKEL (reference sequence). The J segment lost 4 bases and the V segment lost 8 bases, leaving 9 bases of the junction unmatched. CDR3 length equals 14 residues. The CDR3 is CASATGDGGTEAFF. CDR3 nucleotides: TGTGCCAGCGCGACAGGGGATGGGGGCACTGAAGCTTTCTTT.

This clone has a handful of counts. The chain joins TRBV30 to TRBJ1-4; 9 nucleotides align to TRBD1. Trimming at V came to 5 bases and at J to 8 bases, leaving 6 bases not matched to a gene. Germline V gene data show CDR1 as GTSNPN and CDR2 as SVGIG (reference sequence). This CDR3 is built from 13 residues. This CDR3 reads CAWQQGAREKLFF. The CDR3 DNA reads TGTGCCTGGCAACAGGGGGCAAGGGAAAAACTGTTTTTT.

The chain's CDR3 is CASSQAGLAGEGTQYF. DNA of the CDR3: TGTGCCAGCAGCCAAGCGGGACTAGCGGGAGAGGGTACGCAGTATTTT. The rearrangement joins TRBV3-1 (or the pseudogene TRBV3-2) to TRBJ2-3; TRBD2 agrees at 14 bases. Germline V gives CDR1 LGHDT, CDR2 YNNKEL (reference sequence). The CDR3 contains 16 residues. Trimming removed 1 base from V and 8 bases from J; junction bases left unmatched: 5.

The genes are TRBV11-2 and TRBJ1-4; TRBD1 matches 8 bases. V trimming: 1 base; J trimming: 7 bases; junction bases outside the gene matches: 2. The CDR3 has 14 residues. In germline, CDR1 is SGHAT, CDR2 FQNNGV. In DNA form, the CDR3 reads TGTGCCAGCAGCTTAGCAGGGGGCGGTGAAAAACTGTTTTTT. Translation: CASSLAGGGEKLFF. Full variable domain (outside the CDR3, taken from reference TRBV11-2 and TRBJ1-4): EAGVAQSPRYKIIEKRQSVAFWCNPISGHATLYWYQQILGQGPKLLIQFQNNGVVDDSQLPKDRFSAERLKGVDSTLKIQPAKLEDSAVYLCASSLAGGGEKLFFGSGTQLSVL.

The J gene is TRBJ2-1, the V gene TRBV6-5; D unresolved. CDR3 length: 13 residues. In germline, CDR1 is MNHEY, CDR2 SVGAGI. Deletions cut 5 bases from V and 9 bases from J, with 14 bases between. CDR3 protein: CASSLKTVGEQFF. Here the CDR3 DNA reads TGTGCCAGCAGTCTTAAAACAGTCGGTGAGCAGTTCTTC.

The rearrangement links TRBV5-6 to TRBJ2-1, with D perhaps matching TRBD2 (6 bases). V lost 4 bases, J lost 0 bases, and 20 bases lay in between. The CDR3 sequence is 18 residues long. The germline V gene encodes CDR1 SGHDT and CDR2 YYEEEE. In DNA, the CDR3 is TGTGCCAGCAGCGGGGGATTTGGCGGGGATAGCTCCTACAATGAGCAGTTCTTC. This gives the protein CASSGGFGGDSSYNEQFF.

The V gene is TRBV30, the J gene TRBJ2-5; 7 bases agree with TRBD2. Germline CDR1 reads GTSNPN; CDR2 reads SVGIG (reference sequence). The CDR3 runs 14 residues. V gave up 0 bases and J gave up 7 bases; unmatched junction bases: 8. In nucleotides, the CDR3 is TGTGCCTGGAGTGTAGCGGCGGGAGACGGGACCCAGTACTTC. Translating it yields CAWSVAAGDGTQYF.

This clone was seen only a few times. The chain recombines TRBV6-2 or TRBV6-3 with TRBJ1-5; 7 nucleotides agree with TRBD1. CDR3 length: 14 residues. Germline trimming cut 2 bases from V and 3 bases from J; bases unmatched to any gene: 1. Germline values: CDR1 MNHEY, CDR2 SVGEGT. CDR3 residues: CASSYTGDNQPQHF. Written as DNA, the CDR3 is TGTGCCAGCAGTTACACAGGGGACAATCAGCCCCAGCATTTT.

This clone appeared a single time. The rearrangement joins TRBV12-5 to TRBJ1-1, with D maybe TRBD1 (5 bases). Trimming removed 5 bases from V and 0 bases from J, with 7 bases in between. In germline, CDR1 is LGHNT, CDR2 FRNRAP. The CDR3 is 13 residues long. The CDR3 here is CASGQGLNTEAFF. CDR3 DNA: TGTGCTAGTGGTCAGGGTTTGAACACTGAAGCTTTCTTT.

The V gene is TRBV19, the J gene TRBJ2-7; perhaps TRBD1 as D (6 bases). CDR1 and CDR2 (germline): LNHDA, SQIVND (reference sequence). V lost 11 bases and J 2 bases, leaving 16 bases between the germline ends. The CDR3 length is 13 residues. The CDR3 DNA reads TGTGCCGTAGGTCCAGGGACAACCTACGAGCAGTACTTC. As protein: CAVGPGTTYEQYF.

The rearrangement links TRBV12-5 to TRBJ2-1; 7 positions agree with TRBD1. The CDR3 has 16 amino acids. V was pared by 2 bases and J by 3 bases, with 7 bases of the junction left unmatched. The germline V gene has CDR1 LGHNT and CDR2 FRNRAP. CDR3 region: CASGLMRTGFYNEQFF. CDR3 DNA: TGTGCTAGTGGTTTGATGCGGACAGGATTCTACAATGAGCAGTTCTTC. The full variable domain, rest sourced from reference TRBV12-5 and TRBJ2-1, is DARVTQTPRHKVTEMGQEVTMRCQPILGHNTVFWYRQTMMQGLELLAYFRNRAPLDDSGMPKDRFSAEMPDATLATLKIQPSEPRDSAVYFCASGLMRTGFYNEQFFGPGTRLTVL.

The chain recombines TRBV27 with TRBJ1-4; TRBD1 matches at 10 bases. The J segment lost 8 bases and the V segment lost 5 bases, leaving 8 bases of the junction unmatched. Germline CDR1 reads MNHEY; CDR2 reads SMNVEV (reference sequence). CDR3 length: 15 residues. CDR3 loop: CASSAGTGVREKLFF. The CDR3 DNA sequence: TGTGCCAGCAGTGCAGGGACAGGGGTGCGGGAAAAACTGTTTTTT.

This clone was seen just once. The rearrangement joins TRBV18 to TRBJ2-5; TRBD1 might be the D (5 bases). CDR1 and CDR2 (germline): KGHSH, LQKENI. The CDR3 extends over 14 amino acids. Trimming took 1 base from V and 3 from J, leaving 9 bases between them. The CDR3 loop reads CASSPRLGEETQYF. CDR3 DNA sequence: TGTGCCAGCTCACCACGGCTAGGGGAAGAGACCCAGTACTTC.

The CDR3 sequence is CASRPPRGAGWTEAFF. The CDR3 DNA sequence: TGTGCCAGCAGGCCTCCGCGGGGGGCTGGTTGGACTGAAGCTTTCTTT. V gene TRBV5-5 combines with J gene TRBJ1-1, with a weak D call TRBD1 (6 bases). CDR3 length: 16 residues. Germline CDR1 reads SGHKS; CDR2 reads YYEKEE (reference sequence). V shed 5 bases and J shed 5 bases, with 22 bases lying between them.

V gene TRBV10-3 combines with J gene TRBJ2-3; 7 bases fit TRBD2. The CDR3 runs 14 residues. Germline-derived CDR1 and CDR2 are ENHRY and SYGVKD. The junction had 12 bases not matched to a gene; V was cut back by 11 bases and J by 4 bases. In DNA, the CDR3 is TGTGCCGCCCAGGGAGGGAGGGATGCAGATACGCAGTATTTT. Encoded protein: CAAQGGRDADTQYF.

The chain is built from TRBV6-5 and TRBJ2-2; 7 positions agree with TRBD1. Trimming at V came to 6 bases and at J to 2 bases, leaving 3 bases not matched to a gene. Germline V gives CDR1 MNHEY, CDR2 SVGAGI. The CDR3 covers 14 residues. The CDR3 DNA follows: TGTGCCAGCAGAAGGGACAGAAACACCGGGGAGCTGTTTTTT. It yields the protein CASRRDRNTGELFF.

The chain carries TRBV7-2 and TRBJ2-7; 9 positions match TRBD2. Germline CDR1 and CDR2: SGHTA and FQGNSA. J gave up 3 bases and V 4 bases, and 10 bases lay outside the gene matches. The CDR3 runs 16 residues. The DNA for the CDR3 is TGTGCCAGCAGCTCCCTAAGCGGGGGGCCCAACTACGAGCAGTACTTC. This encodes CASSSLSGGPNYEQYF.

CDR3 sequence: CASSSGPGGIEQFF. DNA of the CDR3: TGTGCCAGCAGCTCCGGACCCGGGGGAATTGAGCAGTTCTTC. This chain joins TRBV13 and TRBJ2-1, with a possible D match to TRBD2 (6 bases). V was clipped by 4 bases and J by 9 bases, with 16 bases between them. The CDR3 is 14 amino acids. Germline V lookup: CDR1 PRHDT, CDR2 FYEKMQ (reference sequence).

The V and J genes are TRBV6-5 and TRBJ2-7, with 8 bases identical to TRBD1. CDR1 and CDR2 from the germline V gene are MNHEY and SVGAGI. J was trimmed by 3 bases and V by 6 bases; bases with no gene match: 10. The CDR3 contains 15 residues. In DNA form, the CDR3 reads TGTGCCAGCAGACCACACGGGACAGGACTCTACGAGCAGTACTTC. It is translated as CASRPHGTGLYEQYF.

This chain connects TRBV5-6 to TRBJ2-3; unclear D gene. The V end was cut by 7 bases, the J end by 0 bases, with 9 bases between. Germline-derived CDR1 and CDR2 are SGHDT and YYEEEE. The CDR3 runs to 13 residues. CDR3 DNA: TGTGCCAGCTCGGTTTGGAGCACAGATACGCAGTATTTT. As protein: CASSVWSTDTQYF. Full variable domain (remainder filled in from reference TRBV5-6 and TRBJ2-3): DAGVTQSPTHLIKTRGQQVTLRCSPKSGHDTVSWYQQALGQGPQFIFQYYEEEERQRGNFPDRFSGHQFPNYSSELNVNALLLGDSALYLCASSVWSTDTQYFGPGTRLTVL.

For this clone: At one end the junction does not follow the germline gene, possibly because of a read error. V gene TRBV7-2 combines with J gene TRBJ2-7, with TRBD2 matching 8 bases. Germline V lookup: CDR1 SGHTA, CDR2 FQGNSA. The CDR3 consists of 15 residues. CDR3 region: CASSYLSGVSYEQYF. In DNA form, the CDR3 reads TGTGCCAGCAGCTACCTTAGCGGGGTCTCCTACGAGCAGTATTTC.

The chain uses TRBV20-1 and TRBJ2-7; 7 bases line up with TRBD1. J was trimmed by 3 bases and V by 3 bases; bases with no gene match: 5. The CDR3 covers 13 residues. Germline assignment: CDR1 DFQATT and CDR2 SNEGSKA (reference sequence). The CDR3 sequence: CSASSQGVYEQYF. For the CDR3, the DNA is TGCAGTGCTAGTAGCCAGGGGGTCTACGAGCAGTACTTC.